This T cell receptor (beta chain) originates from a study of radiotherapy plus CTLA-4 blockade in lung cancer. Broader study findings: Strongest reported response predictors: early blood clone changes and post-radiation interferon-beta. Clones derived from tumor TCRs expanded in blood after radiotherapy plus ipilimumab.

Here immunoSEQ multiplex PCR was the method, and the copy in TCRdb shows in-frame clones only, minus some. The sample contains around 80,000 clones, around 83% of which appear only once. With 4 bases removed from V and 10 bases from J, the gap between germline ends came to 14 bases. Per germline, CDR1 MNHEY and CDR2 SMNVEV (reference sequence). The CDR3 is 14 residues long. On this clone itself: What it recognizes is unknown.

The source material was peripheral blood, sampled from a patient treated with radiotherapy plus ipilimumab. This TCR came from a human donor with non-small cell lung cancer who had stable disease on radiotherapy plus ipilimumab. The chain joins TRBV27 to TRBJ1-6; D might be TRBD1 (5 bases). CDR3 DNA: TGTGCCAGCAGTTCCAGGGAAGGGAGGTCACCCCTCCACTTT. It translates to CASSSREGRSPLHF.